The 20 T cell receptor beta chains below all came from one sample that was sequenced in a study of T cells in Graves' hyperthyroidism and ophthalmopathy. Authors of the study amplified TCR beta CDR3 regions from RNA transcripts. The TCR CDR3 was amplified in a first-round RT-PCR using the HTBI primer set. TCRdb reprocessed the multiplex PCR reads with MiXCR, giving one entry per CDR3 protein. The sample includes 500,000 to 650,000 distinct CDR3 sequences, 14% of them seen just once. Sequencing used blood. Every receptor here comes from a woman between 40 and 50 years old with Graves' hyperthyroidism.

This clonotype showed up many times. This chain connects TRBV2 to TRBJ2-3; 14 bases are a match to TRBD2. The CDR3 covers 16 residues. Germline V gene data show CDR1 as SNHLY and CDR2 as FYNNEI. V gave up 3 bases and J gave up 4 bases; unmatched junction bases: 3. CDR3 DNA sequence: TGTGCCAGCAGTGAGGGGACTAGCGGGAGTGCAGATACGCAGTATTTT. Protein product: CASSEGTSGSADTQYF.

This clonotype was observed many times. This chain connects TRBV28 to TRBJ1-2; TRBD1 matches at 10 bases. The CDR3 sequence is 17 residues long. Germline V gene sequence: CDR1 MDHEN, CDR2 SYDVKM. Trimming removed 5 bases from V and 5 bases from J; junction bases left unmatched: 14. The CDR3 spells CASSPSGTGARRYGYTF. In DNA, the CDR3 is TGTGCCAGCAGTCCGAGTGGGACAGGGGCGCGGAGGTATGGCTACACCTTC.

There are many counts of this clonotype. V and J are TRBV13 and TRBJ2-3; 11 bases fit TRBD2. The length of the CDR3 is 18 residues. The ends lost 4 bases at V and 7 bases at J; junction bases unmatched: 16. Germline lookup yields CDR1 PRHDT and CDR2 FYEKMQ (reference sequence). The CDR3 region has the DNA TGTGCCAGCAGCTCGTCCCGACTAGCGGGACATCAGGGGCATACGCAGTATTTT. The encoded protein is CASSSSRLAGHQGHTQYF.

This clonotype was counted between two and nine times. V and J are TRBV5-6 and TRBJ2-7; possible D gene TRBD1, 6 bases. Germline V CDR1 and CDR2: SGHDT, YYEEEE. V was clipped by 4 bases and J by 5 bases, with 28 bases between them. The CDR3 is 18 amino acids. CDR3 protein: CASSSSGHRVREIDEQYF. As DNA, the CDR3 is TGTGCCAGCAGCAGCTCGGGACACCGAGTGAGAGAGATCGACGAGCAGTACTTC.

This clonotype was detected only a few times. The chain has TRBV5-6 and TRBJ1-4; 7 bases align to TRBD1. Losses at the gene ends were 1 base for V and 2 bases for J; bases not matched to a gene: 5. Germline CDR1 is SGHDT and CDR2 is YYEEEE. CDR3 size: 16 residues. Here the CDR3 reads CASSLLRGSTNEKLFF. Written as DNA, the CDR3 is TGTGCCAGCAGCTTGCTCAGGGGGTCCACTAATGAAAAACTGTTTTTT.

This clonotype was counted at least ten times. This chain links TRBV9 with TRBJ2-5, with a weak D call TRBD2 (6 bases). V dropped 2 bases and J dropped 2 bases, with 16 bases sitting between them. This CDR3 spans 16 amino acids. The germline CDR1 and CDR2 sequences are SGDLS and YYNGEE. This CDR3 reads CASSVGNGGGQETQYF. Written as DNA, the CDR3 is TGTGCCAGCAGCGTCGGGAACGGGGGTGGGCAAGAGACCCAGTACTTC.

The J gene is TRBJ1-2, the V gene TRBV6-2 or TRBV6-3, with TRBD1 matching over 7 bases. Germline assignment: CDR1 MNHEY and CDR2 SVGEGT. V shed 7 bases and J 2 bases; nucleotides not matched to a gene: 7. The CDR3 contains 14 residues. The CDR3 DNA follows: TGTGCCAGCATCATAATACAGGGGAACTATGGCTACACCTTC. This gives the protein CASIIIQGNYGYTF.

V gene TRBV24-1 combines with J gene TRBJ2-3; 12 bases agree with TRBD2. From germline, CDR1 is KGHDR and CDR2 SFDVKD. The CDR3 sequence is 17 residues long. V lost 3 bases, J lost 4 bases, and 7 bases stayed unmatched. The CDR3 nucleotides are TGTGCCACCAGTGATGCCGGGACTAGCGGGTTGGCAGATACGCAGTATTTT. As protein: CATSDAGTSGLADTQYF.

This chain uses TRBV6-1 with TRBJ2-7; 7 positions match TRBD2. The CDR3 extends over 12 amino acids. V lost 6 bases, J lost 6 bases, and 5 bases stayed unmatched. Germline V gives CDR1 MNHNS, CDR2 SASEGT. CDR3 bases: TGTGCCAGCAGACACACTAGCGTCGAGCAGTACTTC. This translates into CASRHTSVEQYF.

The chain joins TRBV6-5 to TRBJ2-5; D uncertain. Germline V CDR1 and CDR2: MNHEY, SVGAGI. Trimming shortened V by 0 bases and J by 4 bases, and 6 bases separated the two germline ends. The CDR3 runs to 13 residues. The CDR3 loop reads CASSYSRRETQYF. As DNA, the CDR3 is TGTGCCAGCAGTTACTCTAGGAGAGAGACCCAGTACTTC.

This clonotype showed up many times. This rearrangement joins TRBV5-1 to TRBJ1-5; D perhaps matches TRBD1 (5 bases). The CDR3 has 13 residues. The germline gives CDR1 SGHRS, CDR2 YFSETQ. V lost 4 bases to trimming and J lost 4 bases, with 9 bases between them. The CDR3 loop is CASSRDQNQPQHF. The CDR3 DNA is TGCGCCAGCAGCCGGGACCAGAATCAGCCCCAGCATTTT.

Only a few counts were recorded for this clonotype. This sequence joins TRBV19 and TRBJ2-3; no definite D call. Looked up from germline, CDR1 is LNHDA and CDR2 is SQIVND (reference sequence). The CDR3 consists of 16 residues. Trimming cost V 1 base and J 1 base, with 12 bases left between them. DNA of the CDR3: TGTGCCAGTAGTATAGGAGGAGCGAGAGGCACAGATACGCAGTATTTT. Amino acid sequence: CASSIGGARGTDTQYF.

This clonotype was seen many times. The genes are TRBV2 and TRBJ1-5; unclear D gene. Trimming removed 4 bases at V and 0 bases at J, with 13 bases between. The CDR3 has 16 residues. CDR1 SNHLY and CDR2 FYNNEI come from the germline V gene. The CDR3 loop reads CASSAIQSNSNQPQHF. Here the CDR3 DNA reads TGTGCCAGCAGTGCGATCCAGAGCAATAGCAATCAGCCCCAGCATTTT. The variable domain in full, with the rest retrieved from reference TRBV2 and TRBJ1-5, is EPEVTQTPSHQVTQMGQEVILRCVPISNHLYFYWYRQILGQKVEFLVSFYNNEISEKSEIFDDQFSVERPDGSNFTLKIRSTKLEDSAMYFCASSAIQSNSNQPQHFGDGTRLSIL.

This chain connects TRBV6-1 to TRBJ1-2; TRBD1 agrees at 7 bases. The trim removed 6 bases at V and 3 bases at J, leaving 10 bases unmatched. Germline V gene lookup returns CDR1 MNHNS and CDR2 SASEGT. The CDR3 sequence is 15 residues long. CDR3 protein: CASRASGQRDYGYTF. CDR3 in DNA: TGTGCCAGCAGAGCCTCGGGACAGCGGGACTATGGCTACACCTTC.

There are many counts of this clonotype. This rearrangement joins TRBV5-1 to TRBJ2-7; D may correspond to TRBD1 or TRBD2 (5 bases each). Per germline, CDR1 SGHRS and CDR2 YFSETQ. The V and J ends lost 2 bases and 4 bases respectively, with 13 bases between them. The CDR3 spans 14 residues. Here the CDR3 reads CASSFSGTKYEQYF. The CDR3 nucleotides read TGCGCCAGCAGCTTCTCCGGGACCAAATACGAGCAGTACTTC.

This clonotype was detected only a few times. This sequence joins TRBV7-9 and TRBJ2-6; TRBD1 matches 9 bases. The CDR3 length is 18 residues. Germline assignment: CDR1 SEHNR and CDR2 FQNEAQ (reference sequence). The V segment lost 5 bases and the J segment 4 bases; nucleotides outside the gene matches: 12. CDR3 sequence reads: CASSISTGGGPGANVLTF. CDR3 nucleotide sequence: TGTGCCAGCAGCATCTCGACAGGGGGGGGACCAGGGGCCAACGTCCTGACTTTC.

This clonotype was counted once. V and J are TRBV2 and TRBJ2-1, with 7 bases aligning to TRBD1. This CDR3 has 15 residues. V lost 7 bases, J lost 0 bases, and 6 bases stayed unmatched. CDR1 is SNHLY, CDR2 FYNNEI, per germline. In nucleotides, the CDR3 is TGTGCCAGCAAACCGGGACAGAGCTCCTACAATGAGCAGTTCTTC. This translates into CASKPGQSSYNEQFF. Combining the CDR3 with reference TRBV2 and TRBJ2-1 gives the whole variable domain EPEVTQTPSHQVTQMGQEVILRCVPISNHLYFYWYRQILGQKVEFLVSFYNNEISEKSEIFDDQFSVERPDGSNFTLKIRSTKLEDSAMYFCASKPGQSSYNEQFFGPGTRLTVL.

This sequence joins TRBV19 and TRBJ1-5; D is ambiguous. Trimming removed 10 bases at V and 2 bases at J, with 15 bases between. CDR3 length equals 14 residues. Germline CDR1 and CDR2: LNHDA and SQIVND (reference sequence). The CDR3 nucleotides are TGTGCCACTAGGAATGAGGTAGGCAATCAGCCCCAGCATTTT. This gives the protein CATRNEVGNQPQHF.

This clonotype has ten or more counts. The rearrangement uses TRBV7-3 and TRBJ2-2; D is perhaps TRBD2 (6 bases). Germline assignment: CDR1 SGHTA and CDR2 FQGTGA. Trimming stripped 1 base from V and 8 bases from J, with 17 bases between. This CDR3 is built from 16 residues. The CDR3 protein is CASSLSRLGAKGELFF. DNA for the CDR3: TGTGCCAGCAGCTTAAGCCGACTAGGGGCGAAGGGGGAGCTGTTTTTT. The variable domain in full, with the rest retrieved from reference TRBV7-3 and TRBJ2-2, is GAGVSQTPSNKVTEKGKYVELRCDPISGHTALYWYRQSLGQGPEFLIYFQGTGAADDSGLPNDRFFAVRPEGSVSTLKIQRTERGDSAVYLCASSLSRLGAKGELFFGEGSRLTVL.

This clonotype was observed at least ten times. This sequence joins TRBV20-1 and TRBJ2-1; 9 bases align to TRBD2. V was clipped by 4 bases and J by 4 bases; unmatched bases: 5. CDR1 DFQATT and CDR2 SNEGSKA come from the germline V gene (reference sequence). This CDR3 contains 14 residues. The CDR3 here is CSATRLAVYNEQFF. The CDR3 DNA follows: TGCAGTGCTACCCGACTAGCGGTGTACAATGAGCAGTTCTTC.